This T cell receptor (beta chain) is from a study of early T cells in non-severe SARS-CoV-2 infection. Broader study findings: In VDJdb matching, anti-spike CD8 responses were favored while private and CD4 specificities went missing.

The CDR3 contains 12 residues. Per germline, CDR1 SQVTM and CDR2 ANQGSEA. With 7 bases removed from V and 2 bases from J, the gap between germline ends came to 11 bases. Individual cDNA molecules received unique molecular identifiers. TCRdb called the 5' RACE reads again in MiXCR, with one record for every CDR3 protein. The table records 80,000 to 95,000 distinct CDR3 sequences, 14% of them present only once. As concerns this clonotype: Its specificity is not known.

The sample consisted of whole blood. The TCR sequence derives from an adult who was a healthcare worker with PCR-confirmed SARS-CoV-2 infection or an uninfected control (not recorded which). The rearrangement joins TRBV29-1 to TRBJ1-2; D possibly corresponds to TRBD1 (5 bases). DNA for the CDR3: TGCAGCGCGGCCCGGGACAACTATGGCTACACCTTC. This encodes CSAARDNYGYTF.